This TCR beta chain was captured by sequencing in a study of CD8+ T cells in alopecia areata. Study information: Tofacitinib was taken orally by treated patients, and the dose was 5 to 10 mg twice daily. General study results and limits: Patients displayed less clarity in TCR sharing than mice, a finding possibly related to HLA.

Cell sorting was applied to PBMCs, and CD4+ and CD8+ T cells were collected. Reverse transcribed after extraction, RNA yielded cDNA as the sequencing template. Profiling relied on immunoSEQ multiplex PCR, and the TCRdb table lists in-frame clones only, not all of them. The data contain approximately 59,000 clones, 40% to 50% of them singletons. Trimming shortened V by 8 bases and J by 3 bases, and 11 bases separated the two germline ends. The length of the CDR3 is 12 residues. The germline gives CDR1 SNHLY, CDR2 FYNNEI. This clone was seen a handful of times. Its antigen remains unidentified. Sequenced here: CD8+ T cells sorted from blood, sampled at week 0. The origin of this receptor is a human donor with alopecia areata. The V gene is TRBV2, the J gene TRBJ2-7; D possibly corresponds to TRBD1 (6 bases). CDR3 coding DNA: TGTGCCAGCGGGGACACCAACTACGAGCAGTACTTC. Translated: CASGDTNYEQYF.